This T cell receptor (beta chain) was captured in a study of blood T cell repertoires in COVID-19. Study context: COVID-19 samples, acute and convalescent, were from the United States, Italy and Spain. T cells, B-cell-depleted T cells, or PBMCs supplied cDNA or gDNA.

Per the original data handling: Amplification from reference gene primers served as the basis for estimated nucleated cell counts. Profiled with immunoSEQ multiplex PCR; TCRdb holds only in-frame clones, not every one. That table gives V, J and clone size, and the DNA gave D and trimming. The sample lists approximately 230,000 clones; roughly 82% were seen once. Trimming removed 2 bases from V and 1 base from J, with 7 bases in between. CDR1 and CDR2 from the germline V gene are SGHVS and FNYEAQ. The CDR3 loop spans 14 amino acids. The sequencing input was peripheral blood. The chain is built from TRBV7-6 and TRBJ2-3; D not certain. The sequence came from a woman aged 80 or over with active or convalescent COVID-19. CDR3 coding DNA: TGTGCCAGCAGCTTAATCTCGGGCACAGATACGCAGTATTTT. Translated: CASSLISGTDTQYF.